This T cell receptor (beta chain) was sequenced in a study of blood T cell repertoires in COVID-19. Recruitment covered fewer than 25 US areas and drew participants whose ages spanned about 18 to 100 years. The CDR3 totals 13 residues. V lost 3 bases to trimming and J lost 4 bases, with 7 bases between them. Germline CDR1 reads LNHDA; CDR2 reads SQIVND (reference sequence). A few counts support this clone. Clones were sequenced by immunoSEQ multiplex PCR, and TCRdb holds only the in-frame ones, with some missing. The sample lists a few hundred thousand clones, roughly 91% seen once, with around 4% in the top ten.

The clonotype originates from a woman in her thirties who had recovered from COVID-19. Sequenced sample: PBMCs or T cells enriched from blood (not recorded which). The V call is TRBV19, the J call TRBJ1-5, with no clear D. CDR3 residues: CASSIQANQPQHF. The CDR3 nucleotides are TGTGCCAGTAGTATTCAGGCAAATCAGCCCCAGCATTTT.